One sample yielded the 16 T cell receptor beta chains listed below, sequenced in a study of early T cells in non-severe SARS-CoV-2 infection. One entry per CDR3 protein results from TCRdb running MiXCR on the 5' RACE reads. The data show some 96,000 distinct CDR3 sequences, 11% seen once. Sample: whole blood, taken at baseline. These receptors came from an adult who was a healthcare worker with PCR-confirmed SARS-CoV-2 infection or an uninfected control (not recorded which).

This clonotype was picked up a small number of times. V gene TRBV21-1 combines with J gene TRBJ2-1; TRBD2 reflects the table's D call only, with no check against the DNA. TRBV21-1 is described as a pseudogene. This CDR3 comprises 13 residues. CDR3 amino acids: CASSHQDGPRQFF. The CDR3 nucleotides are TGTGCCAGCAGCCACCAGGACGGCCCACGGCAGTTCTTC.

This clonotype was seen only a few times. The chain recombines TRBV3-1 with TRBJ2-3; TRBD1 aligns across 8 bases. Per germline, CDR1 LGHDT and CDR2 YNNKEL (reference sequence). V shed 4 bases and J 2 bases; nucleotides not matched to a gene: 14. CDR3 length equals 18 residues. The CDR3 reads CASSPDRGQASITDTQYF. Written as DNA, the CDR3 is TGTGCCAGCAGCCCCGACAGGGGACAAGCTTCAATCACAGATACGCAGTATTTT.

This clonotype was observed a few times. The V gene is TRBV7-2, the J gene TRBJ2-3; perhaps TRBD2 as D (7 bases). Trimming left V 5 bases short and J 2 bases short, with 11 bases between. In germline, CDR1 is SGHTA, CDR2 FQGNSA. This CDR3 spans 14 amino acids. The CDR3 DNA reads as TGTGCCAGCAGCCTGGGGGGGCACACAGATACGCAGTATTTT. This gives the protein CASSLGGHTDTQYF. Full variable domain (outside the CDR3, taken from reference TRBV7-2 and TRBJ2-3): GAGVSQSPSNKVTEKGKDVELRCDPISGHTALYWYRQSLGQGLEFLIYFQGNSAPDKSGLPSDRFSAERTGGSVSTLTIQRTQQEDSAVYLCASSLGGHTDTQYFGPGTRLTVL.

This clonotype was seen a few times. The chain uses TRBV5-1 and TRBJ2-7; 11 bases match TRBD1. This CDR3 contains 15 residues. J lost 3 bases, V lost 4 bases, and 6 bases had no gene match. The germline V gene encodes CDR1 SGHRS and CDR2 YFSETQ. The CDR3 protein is CASSPGQGAHYEQYF. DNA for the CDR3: TGCGCCAGCAGCCCTGGACAGGGGGCGCACTACGAGCAGTACTTC.

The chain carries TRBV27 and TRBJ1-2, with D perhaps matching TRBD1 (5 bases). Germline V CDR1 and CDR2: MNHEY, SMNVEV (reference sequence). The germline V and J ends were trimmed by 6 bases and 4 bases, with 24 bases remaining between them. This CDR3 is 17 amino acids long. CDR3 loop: CASSPLGSGTFSYGYTF. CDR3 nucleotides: TGTGCCAGCAGCCCTCTTGGATCAGGGACCTTCTCCTATGGCTACACCTTC.

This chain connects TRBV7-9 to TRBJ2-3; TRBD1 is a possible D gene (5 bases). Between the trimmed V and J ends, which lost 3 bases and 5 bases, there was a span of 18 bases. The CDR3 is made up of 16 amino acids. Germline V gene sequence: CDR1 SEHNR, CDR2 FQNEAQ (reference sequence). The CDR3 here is CASSFVSTGPQDTQYF. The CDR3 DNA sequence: TGTGCCAGCAGCTTTGTTAGTACAGGACCTCAAGATACGCAGTATTTT.

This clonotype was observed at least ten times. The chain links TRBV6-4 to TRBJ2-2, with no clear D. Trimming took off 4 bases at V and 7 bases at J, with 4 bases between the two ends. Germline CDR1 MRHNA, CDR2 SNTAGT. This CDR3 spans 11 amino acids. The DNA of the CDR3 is TGTGCCAGCAGTGCGGGCGGGGAGCTGTTTTTT. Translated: CASSAGGELFF.

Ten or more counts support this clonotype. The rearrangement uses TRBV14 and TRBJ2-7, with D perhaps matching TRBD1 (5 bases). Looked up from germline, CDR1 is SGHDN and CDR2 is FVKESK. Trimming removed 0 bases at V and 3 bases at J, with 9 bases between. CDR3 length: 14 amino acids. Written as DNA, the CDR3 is TGTGCCAGCAGCCAAGAAGTCAGGGACTACGAGCAGTACTTC. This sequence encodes CASSQEVRDYEQYF.

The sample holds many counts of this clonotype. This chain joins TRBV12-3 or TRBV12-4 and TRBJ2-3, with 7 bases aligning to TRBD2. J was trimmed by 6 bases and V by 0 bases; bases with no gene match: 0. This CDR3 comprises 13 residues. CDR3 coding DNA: TGTGCCAGCAGTTTAGCGCGGGAGGATACGCAGTATTTT. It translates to CASSLAREDTQYF.

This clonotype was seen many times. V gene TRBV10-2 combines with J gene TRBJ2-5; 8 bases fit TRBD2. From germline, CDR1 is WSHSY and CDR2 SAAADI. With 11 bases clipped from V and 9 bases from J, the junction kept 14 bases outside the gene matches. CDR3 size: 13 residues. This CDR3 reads CAGPPGTSWAQYF. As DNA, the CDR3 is TGCGCCGGCCCGCCCGGGACTAGTTGGGCCCAGTACTTC.

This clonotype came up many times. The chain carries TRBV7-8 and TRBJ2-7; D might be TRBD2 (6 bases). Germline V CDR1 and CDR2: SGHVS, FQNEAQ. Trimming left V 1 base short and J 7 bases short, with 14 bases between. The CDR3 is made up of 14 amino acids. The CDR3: CASSLDGGRSEQYF. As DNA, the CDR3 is TGTGCCAGCAGCTTAGACGGGGGAAGGAGTGAGCAGTACTTC. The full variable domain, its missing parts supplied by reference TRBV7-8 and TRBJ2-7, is GAGVSQSPRYKVAKRGQDVALRCDPISGHVSLFWYQQALGQGPEFLTYFQNEAQLDKSGLPSDRFFAERPEGSVSTLKIQRTQQEDSAVYLCASSLDGGRSEQYFGPGTRLTVT.

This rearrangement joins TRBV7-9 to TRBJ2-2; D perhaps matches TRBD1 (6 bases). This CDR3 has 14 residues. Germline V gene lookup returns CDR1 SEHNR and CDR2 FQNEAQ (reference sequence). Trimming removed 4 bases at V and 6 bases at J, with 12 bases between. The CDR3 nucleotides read TGTGCCAGCAGCTCATTACGACAGGCCGGGGAGCTGTTTTTT. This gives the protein CASSSLRQAGELFF.

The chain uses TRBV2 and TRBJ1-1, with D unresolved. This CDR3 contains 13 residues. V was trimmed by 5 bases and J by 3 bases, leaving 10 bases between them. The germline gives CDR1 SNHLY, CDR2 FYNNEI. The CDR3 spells CASSTSEDTEAFF. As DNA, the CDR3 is TGTGCCAGCAGTACATCAGAAGACACTGAAGCTTTCTTT.

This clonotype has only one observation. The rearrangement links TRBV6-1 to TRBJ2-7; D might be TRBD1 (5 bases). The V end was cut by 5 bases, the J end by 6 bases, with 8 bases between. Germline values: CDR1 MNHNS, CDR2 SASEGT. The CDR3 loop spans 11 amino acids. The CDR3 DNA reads TGTGCCAGCAGTCAGGGTCGCGAGCAGTACTTC. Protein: CASSQGREQYF.

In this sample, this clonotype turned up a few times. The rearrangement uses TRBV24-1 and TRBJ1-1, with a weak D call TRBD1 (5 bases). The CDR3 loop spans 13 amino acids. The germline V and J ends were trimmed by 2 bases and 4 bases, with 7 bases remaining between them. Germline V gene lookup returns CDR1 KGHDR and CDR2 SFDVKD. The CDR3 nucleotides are TGTGCCACCAGTGATTGGGGGGGCACTGAAGCTTTCTTT. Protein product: CATSDWGGTEAFF.

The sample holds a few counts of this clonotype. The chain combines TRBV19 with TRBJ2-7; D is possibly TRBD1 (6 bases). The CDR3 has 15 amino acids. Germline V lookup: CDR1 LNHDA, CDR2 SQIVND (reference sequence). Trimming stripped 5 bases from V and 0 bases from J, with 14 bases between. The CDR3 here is CASSSKQGSSYEQYF. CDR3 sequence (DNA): TGTGCCAGTAGTTCTAAACAGGGATCCTCCTACGAGCAGTACTTC.